The 18 T cell receptor beta chains below were found in one sample sequenced in a study of vaccination effects on CD4 cells after COVID-19. Antigen-specific CD4+ T cell clonotypes were called by their expansion after viral peptide-pool culture in ViraFEST. The authors isolated CD4+ T cells after around nine days of culture. Vaccinees lacked prior SARS-CoV-2 infection and tested negative for nucleocapsid antibodies. The method was immunoSEQ multiplex PCR; TCRdb's version includes in-frame clones alone and lacks a portion of them. The sample includes around 63,000 clones, roughly 76% of them seen just once. For these receptors, no antigen is known. Specimen: CD4+ T cells from PBMCs cultured with HCoV-OC43 spike peptides, collected before COVID-19 vaccination. Subset: HCoV-OC43 spike overlapping peptide pool stimulation. The receptor set was obtained from a human donor who received a COVID-19 vaccine.

This clone was recorded a few times. V is TRBV5-1 and J is TRBJ2-1; no clear D gene. Trimming pared 0 bases from V and 1 base from J, leaving 11 bases between. Germline lookup yields CDR1 SGHRS and CDR2 YFSETQ. The CDR3 totals 16 residues. The CDR3 sequence: CASSLGTTISYNEQFF. The CDR3 nucleotides are TGCGCCAGCAGCTTGGGGACGACGATTTCCTACAATGAGCAGTTCTTC.

V gene TRBV12-3 or TRBV12-4 combines with J gene TRBJ2-2; D not resolved. This CDR3 is built from 12 residues. Deletions cut 3 bases from V and 7 bases from J, with 6 bases between. CDR3 loop: CASSFGYGELFF. The DNA of the CDR3 is TGTGCCAGCAGTTTTGGCTACGGGGAGCTGTTTTTT.

The chain links TRBV24-1 to TRBJ1-2; 7 positions agree with TRBD1. Looked up from germline, CDR1 is KGHDR and CDR2 is SFDVKD. V lost 6 bases, J lost 8 bases, and 5 bases stayed unmatched. The CDR3 covers 12 residues. CDR3 sequence (DNA): TGTGCCACCAGTAAGGGGACAGACGGCTACACCTTC. It yields the protein CATSKGTDGYTF.

The rearrangement joins TRBV7-3 to TRBJ2-1; D remains unclear. This CDR3 region has 15 residues. The germline V gene has CDR1 SGHTA and CDR2 FQGTGA. V lost 5 bases and J 2 bases, leaving 13 bases between the germline ends. The CDR3 coding sequence is TGTGCCAGCAGCCTAATTGGTGTCGCCTACAATGAGCAGTTCTTC. It encodes CASSLIGVAYNEQFF.

The chain joins TRBV11-2 to TRBJ2-5; 10 nucleotides agree with TRBD2. From germline, CDR1 is SGHAT and CDR2 FQNNGV. Trimming took 3 bases from V and 1 from J; bases not matched to a gene: 2. CDR3 size: 15 residues. This chain's CDR3 is CASSFSGGPQETQYF. The CDR3 DNA reads TGTGCCAGCAGCTTTAGCGGGGGGCCCCAAGAGACCCAGTACTTC. Drawing the rest from reference TRBV11-2 and TRBJ2-5, the complete variable domain is EAGVAQSPRYKIIEKRQSVAFWCNPISGHATLYWYQQILGQGPKLLIQFQNNGVVDDSQLPKDRFSAERLKGVDSTLKIQPAKLEDSAVYLCASSFSGGPQETQYFGPGTRLLVL.

This clone was observed once. The chain is built from TRBV5-1 and TRBJ2-1; D might be TRBD1 (6 bases). The CDR3 loop spans 15 amino acids. In germline, CDR1 is SGHRS, CDR2 YFSETQ. The ends were cut back, 0 bases at V and 4 bases at J, with 11 bases in the middle. The CDR3 sequence: CASSLGWTAYNEQFF. CDR3 sequence (DNA): TGCGCCAGCAGCTTGGGGTGGACAGCATACAATGAGCAGTTCTTC.

The CDR3 DNA sequence: TGCGCCAGCAGCGCGACGGGAAGCGAAGAGACCCAGTACTTC. This sequence encodes CASSATGSEETQYF. The J gene is TRBJ2-5, the V gene TRBV5-1, with D possibly matching TRBD2 (5 bases). The CDR3 spans 14 residues. Germline assignment: CDR1 SGHRS and CDR2 YFSETQ. Trimming took off 4 bases at V and 3 bases at J, with 13 bases between the two ends.

This clone showed up just a few times. This chain uses TRBV9 with TRBJ1-1; TRBD1 might be the D (5 bases). V dropped 6 bases and J dropped 4 bases, with 13 bases sitting between them. This CDR3 comprises 13 residues. Germline V lookup: CDR1 SGDLS, CDR2 YYNGEE. The CDR3 protein is CASTKGLGTEAFF. Written as DNA, the CDR3 is TGTGCCAGCACGAAGGGGTTGGGCACTGAAGCTTTCTTT.

The J gene is TRBJ2-6, the V gene TRBV5-1; D could derive from TRBD1 or TRBD2 (5 bases each). Trimming shortened V by 2 bases and J by 6 bases, and 12 bases separated the two germline ends. The CDR3 contains 15 residues. CDR1 and CDR2 from the germline V gene are SGHRS and YFSETQ. DNA of the CDR3: TGCGCCAGCAGCTTAGGGACGCCCGAGGCCAACGTCCTGACTTTC. Translating it yields CASSLGTPEANVLTF.

The V gene is TRBV2, the J gene TRBJ2-5, with 8 bases matching TRBD1. CDR3 length: 14 residues. The V gene's germline CDR1 is SNHLY and CDR2 FYNNEI. Losses at the gene ends were 11 bases for V and 5 bases for J; bases not matched to a gene: 13. This CDR3 is CAGGRSGGRETQYF. Here the CDR3 DNA reads TGTGCCGGGGGGAGGTCAGGGGGCCGGGAGACCCAGTACTTC.

The CDR3 DNA is TGTGCCAGCAGTCCGGACAGGGTGCATGGCTACACCTTC. Translated, it gives CASSPDRVHGYTF. The chain recombines TRBV6-4 with TRBJ1-2, with 8 bases matching TRBD1. The junction had 5 bases not matched to a gene; V was cut back by 5 bases and J by 6 bases. The CDR3 sequence is 13 residues long. Germline V gene sequence: CDR1 MRHNA, CDR2 SNTAGT.

The chain couples TRBV18 to TRBJ2-3; D is possibly TRBD1 or TRBD2 (5 bases each). The CDR3 is 15 residues long. V lost 4 bases and J lost 6, with 17 bases in between. In germline, CDR1 is KGHSH, CDR2 LQKENI. CDR3 nucleotide sequence: TGTGCCAGCTCACGGCCGGGACCCTTCGGGGATACGCAGTATTTT. Residues: CASSRPGPFGDTQYF.

V usage is TRBV5-5 and J usage is TRBJ1-2; D gene uncertain. Germline V CDR1 and CDR2: SGHKS, YYEKEE (reference sequence). CDR3 length: 14 amino acids. The V end was cut by 0 bases, the J end by 1 base, with 7 bases between. CDR3 DNA: TGTGCCAGCAGCTTGGACGGATATAACTATGGCTACACCTTC. This translates into CASSLDGYNYGYTF.

V usage is TRBV6-1 and J usage is TRBJ1-4; tentative D call: TRBD1 (6 bases). The CDR3 has 21 residues. Germline CDR1 is MNHNS and CDR2 is SASEGT. The V end was cut by 1 base, the J end by 4 bases, with 28 bases between. The CDR3 DNA is TGTGCCAGCAGTGAAGTAAAGTTTGCAGGGGTCGAGACAGGCCTTAATGAAAAACTGTTTTTT. This codes for CASSEVKFAGVETGLNEKLFF.

In its sample, this clone was seen a few times. The chain employs TRBV9 and TRBJ2-6, with D unclear. Germline CDR1 SGDLS, CDR2 YYNGEE. This CDR3 is built from 16 residues. V lost 4 bases to trimming and J lost 3 bases, with 14 bases between them. The CDR3 nucleotides read TGTGCCAGCAGCTCACAAAAGGGAAATGGGGCCAACGTCCTGACTTTC. It yields the protein CASSSQKGNGANVLTF.

The chain carries TRBV10-2 and TRBJ2-4, with 8 nucleotides matching TRBD1. Trimming took 6 bases from V and 8 from J; bases not matched to a gene: 9. CDR1 and CDR2 (germline): WSHSY, SAAADI. The CDR3 runs 14 residues. CDR3 DNA sequence: TGCGCCAGCAGCGAAGGACAGGGTGGTGACATTCAGTACTTC. Translation: CASSEGQGGDIQYF.

This clone appeared once. V usage is TRBV4-1 and J usage is TRBJ2-3, with TRBD1 identical over 8 bases. J gave up 2 bases and V 2 bases, and 3 bases lay outside the gene matches. The CDR3 spans 15 residues. Germline values: CDR1 MGHRA, CDR2 YSYEKL. The DNA for the CDR3 is TGCGCCAGCAGCCAACCGGACAGGGACACAGATACGCAGTATTTT. It translates to CASSQPDRDTDTQYF.

This clone was seen more than once but under ten times. The chain combines TRBV5-1 with TRBJ1-5, with D maybe TRBD1 (5 bases). Germline V gene data show CDR1 as SGHRS and CDR2 as YFSETQ. The V gene lost 2 bases and the J gene lost 3 bases, with 12 bases spanning the gap. The CDR3 is made up of 15 amino acids. CDR3 protein: CASSLGTGDNQPQHF. CDR3 bases: TGCGCCAGCAGCTTAGGAACAGGAGACAATCAGCCCCAGCATTTT.